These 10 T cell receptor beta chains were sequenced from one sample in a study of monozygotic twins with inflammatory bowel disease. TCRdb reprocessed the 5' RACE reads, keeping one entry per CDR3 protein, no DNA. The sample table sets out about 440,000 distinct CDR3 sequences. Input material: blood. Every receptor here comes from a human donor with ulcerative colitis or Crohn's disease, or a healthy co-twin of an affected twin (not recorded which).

This CDR3 reads CASSLANGSPSNEQFF. The rearrangement uses TRBV7-9 and TRBJ2-1. CDR1 SEHNR and CDR2 FQNEAQ come from the germline V gene (reference sequence). CDR3 length: 16 amino acids.

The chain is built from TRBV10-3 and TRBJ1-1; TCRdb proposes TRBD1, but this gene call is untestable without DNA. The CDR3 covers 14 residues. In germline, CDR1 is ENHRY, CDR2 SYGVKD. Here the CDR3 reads CAISQHGRNTEAFF.

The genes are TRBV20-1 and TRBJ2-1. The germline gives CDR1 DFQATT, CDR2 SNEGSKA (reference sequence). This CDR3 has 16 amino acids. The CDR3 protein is CSARIAPGGSYNEQFF.

The CDR3 protein is CASKAGTDGNTIYF. V gene TRBV6-1 combines with J gene TRBJ1-3. The CDR3 is 14 amino acids. Germline V gene sequence: CDR1 MNHNS, CDR2 SASEGT.

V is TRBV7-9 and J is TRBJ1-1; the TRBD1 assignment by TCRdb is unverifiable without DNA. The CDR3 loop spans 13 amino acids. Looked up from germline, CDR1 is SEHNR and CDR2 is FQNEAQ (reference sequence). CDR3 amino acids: CASSTEPGTEAFF.

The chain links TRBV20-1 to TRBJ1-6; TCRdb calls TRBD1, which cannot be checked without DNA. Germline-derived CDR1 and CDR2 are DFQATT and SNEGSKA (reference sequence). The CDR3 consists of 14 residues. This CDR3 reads CSANQQGANSPLHF.

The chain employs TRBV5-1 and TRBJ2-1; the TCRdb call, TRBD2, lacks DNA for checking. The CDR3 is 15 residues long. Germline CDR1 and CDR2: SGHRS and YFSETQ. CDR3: CASSSLAGGNNEQFF.

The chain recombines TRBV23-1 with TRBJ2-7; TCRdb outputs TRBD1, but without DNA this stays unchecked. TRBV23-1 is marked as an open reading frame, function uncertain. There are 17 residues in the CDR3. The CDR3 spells CASSQSWTVRLRGEQYF.

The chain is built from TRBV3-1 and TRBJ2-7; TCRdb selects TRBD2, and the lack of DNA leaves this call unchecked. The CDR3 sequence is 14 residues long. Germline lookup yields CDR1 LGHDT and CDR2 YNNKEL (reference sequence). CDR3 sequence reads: CASSQGLATYEQYF.

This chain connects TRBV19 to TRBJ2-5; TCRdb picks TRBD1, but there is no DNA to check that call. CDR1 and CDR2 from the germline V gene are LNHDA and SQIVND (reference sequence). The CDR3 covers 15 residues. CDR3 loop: CASSAGQGNIKTQYF. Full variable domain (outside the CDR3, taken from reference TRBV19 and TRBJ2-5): DGGITQSPKYLFRKEGQNVTLSCEQNLNHDAMYWYRQDPGQGLRLIYYSQIVNDFQKGDIAEGYSVSREKKESFPLTVTSAQKNPTAFYLCASSAGQGNIKTQYFGPGTRLLVL.